The 5 T cell receptor beta chains below come from one sample, sequenced in a study of CXCR3-negative and CXCR3-positive naive CD8 T cells. Which antigens these TCRs recognize remains unknown. Study results and limitations: CXCR3-positive naive cells carried more hydrophobic TRB CDR3s than CXCR3-negative naive cells did.

Libraries were UMI-labeled 5' RACE TRB cDNA. Using the 5' RACE reads, TCRdb records one entry per CDR3 protein without DNA. The table counts over 50,000 distinct CDR3 sequences; under 0.8% lies in the top ten. Sequencing was performed on naive CXCR3+ CD8+ T cells from blood. Subset indicated: CD45RO-CCR7+CD27+CD95- naive CD8+ T cells expressing CXCR3 (TNR3+). Receptor source: a human donor in good health. Some clones in this sample may be carry-over from other donors' samples.

The rearrangement uses TRBV6-5 and TRBJ2-1; TCRdb lists TRBD2, though no DNA is available to test this call. This CDR3 is 20 amino acids long. Germline CDR1 MNHEY, CDR2 SVGAGI. The CDR3 loop is CASSGVEAGGPYPYYNEQFF.

This chain joins TRBV7-9 and TRBJ1-5. Germline V CDR1 and CDR2: SEHNR, FQNEAQ (reference sequence). The CDR3 runs to 17 residues. The CDR3 loop is CASSLDGYPMGNQPQHF.

The rearrangement links TRBV27 to TRBJ2-3; the TRBD2 assignment by TCRdb is unverifiable without DNA. This CDR3 has 19 amino acids. Germline-derived CDR1 and CDR2 are MNHEY and SMNVEV (reference sequence). The CDR3 is CASSTRTSGGRVDTDTQYF.

This chain links TRBV13 with TRBJ2-1. CDR3 length: 17 residues. Germline V gene data show CDR1 as PRHDT and CDR2 as FYEKMQ (reference sequence). The CDR3 here is CASSLGAVVGPYNEQFF. The full variable domain, with the rest looked up from reference TRBV13 and TRBJ2-1, is AAGVIQSPRHLIKEKRETATLKCYPIPRHDTVYWYQQGPGQDPQFLISFYEKMQSDKGSIPDRFSAQQFSDYHSELNMSSLELGDSALYFCASSLGAVVGPYNEQFFGPGTRLTVL.

The J gene is TRBJ2-5, the V gene TRBV5-5; TCRdb's D call of TRBD2 is untestable without DNA. The CDR3 runs 15 residues. The V gene's germline CDR1 is SGHKS and CDR2 YYEKEE (reference sequence). CDR3: CASSLELAGLETQYF.